The sequence of this TCR beta chain was determined in a study of T cell responses to AZD1222 COVID-19 vaccine. Overall study: Second doses were pooled across both intervals (about 4 or about 12 weeks).

General study results and limits: Repertoire sampling occurred only after the peak T cell response. Baseline antibody screening turned up just five to seven seropositive AZD1222 recipients. Unmutated variant regions are reportedly targeted by nearly half of spike-specific TCRs.

The CDR3 has 15 residues. Between the trimmed V and J ends, which lost 0 bases and 4 bases, there was a span of 13 bases. The germline V gene encodes CDR1 LGHNA and CDR2 YSLEER. Assay used: immunoSEQ multiplex PCR; TCRdb lists only in-frame clones, some missing. Among more than 130,000 clones listed, around nine tenths were seen once. This clone was recorded once. Its antigen is not identified. The sequencing here drew on peripheral blood, taken on day 0 of AZD1222 vaccination. This sequence was found in an adult in good health. This chain uses TRBV4-3 with TRBJ2-7; D is unclear. The CDR3 here is CASSQDALRGYEQYF. The CDR3 bases are TGCGCCAGCAGCCAAGACGCTTTGAGAGGTTACGAGCAGTACTTC.